This T cell receptor (beta chain) was recorded in a study of control samples from healthy donors and cancer patients. Per the germline V gene, CDR1 is MNHEY and CDR2 is SVGAGI. CDR3 length: 14 amino acids. The V end lost 2 bases, the J end lost 7 bases, and 15 bases lay between the germline ends. Repertoires were generated with immunoSEQ multiplex PCR, while TCRdb's copy carries only in-frame clones and drops some. Of 75,000 to 90,000 clones detected, more than 75% appear once; the ten largest clones hold 2.1%. Sequences were obtained from blood. J is TRBJ2-7 and V is TRBV6-5; D remains ambiguous. The sequence came from a woman between 35 and 50 years old in good health. In nucleotides, the CDR3 is TGTGCCAGCAGTTACGGAGACGCCATTGGGGAGCAGTACTTC. Amino acids: CASSYGDAIGEQYF.